The clone carrying this TCR beta chain was seen just once. The sample is drawn from a study of blood T cell repertoires in COVID-19. As for the study in general: T cells, B-cell-depleted T cells, or PBMCs provided the cDNA or gDNA that served as material.

The V gene's germline CDR1 is SEHNR and CDR2 FQNEAQ (reference sequence). CDR3 length: 15 amino acids. V shed 4 bases, J shed 4 bases, and the junction held 9 bases outside the gene matches. Measured with immunoSEQ multiplex PCR; TCRdb has only the in-frame clones, and not every one. The sample gives approximately 150,000 clones, 79% of which show up once; around 20% is in the top ten. The specimen was PBMCs or T cells enriched from blood (not recorded which). The chain uses TRBV7-9 and TRBJ1-1; 7 bases are shared with TRBD1. This receptor was obtained from a woman aged 70-85 years in a cohort exposed to, infected with or recovered from COVID-19 (not recorded which). CDR3 loop: CASSYGTAWGTEAFF. The CDR3 bases are TGTGCCAGCAGCTATGGGACAGCCTGGGGCACTGAAGCTTTCTTT.